One and the same sample provided the 27 T cell receptor beta chains below, sequenced in a study of T-cell reconstitution after alpha-beta-depleted transplantation in children. Unique molecular identifiers were used to barcode this TCRbeta library. TCRdb used MiXCR to reprocess the PCR reads, holding one entry per CDR3 protein. The sample includes about 78,000 distinct CDR3 sequences, 13% to 15% of them seen just once. The sample consisted of PBMCs, mostly from graft donor cells, taken 180 days after TCRalphabeta/CD19-depleted stem cell transplant. Source of these receptors: a male patient between 2 and 9 years old who had a stem cell transplant for acute lymphoblastic leukemia, so the T cells may come from the graft donor.

About this clonotype itself: This may stem from a read error, because a much larger clone lies one nucleotide away. Likely a read error: the CDR3 ends without its conserved phenylalanine or tryptophan. The chain links TRBV7-7 to TRBJ2-7; no clear D gene. This CDR3 comprises 13 residues. CDR1 and CDR2 (germline): SSHAT, FNYEAQ (reference sequence). Deletions cut 1 base from V and 5 bases from J, with 9 bases between. The CDR3 coding sequence is TGTGCCAGCAGCTTAGGGGCGGCGGACGAGCAGTACCTC. This encodes CASSLGAADEQYL.

This clonotype showed up just a few times. This chain joins TRBV7-3 and TRBJ2-2; 9 bases align to TRBD1. With V trimmed by 6 bases and J by 1 base, 6 bases remained unmatched. This CDR3 is built from 16 residues. CDR1 is SGHTA and CDR2 is FQGTGA in the germline V gene. This CDR3 is CASRLWGQGNTGELFF. In nucleotides, the CDR3 is TGTGCCAGCAGGCTCTGGGGACAGGGGAACACCGGGGAGCTGTTTTTT.

The table lists this clonotype with a few counts. This chain uses TRBV9 with TRBJ2-4; D is uncertain. Per the germline V gene, CDR1 is SGDLS and CDR2 is YYNGEE. This CDR3 is built from 13 residues. V lost 3 bases and J lost 0, with 4 bases in between. The CDR3 sequence is CASSGSAKNIQYF. The DNA of the CDR3 is TGTGCCAGCAGCGGATCAGCCAAAAACATTCAGTACTTC.

This clonotype was counted between two and nine times. This chain links TRBV29-1 with TRBJ2-5, with D tentatively TRBD1 or TRBD2 (5 bases each). Germline lookup yields CDR1 SQVTM and CDR2 ANQGSEA. V lost 3 bases, J lost 1 base, and 9 bases lay in between. This CDR3 has 13 amino acids. Here the CDR3 reads CSVDVGAQETQYF. The CDR3 region has the DNA TGCAGCGTTGATGTCGGGGCCCAAGAGACCCAGTACTTC. The whole variable domain, remainder taken from reference TRBV29-1 and TRBJ2-5, is SAVISQKPSRDICQRGTSLTIQCQVDSQVTMMFWYRQQPGQSLTLIATANQGSEATYESGFVIDKFPISRPNLTFSTLTVSNMSPEDSSIYLCSVDVGAQETQYFGPGTRLLVL.

This clonotype was recorded a few times. The chain couples TRBV29-1 to TRBJ2-7; 7 bases map to TRBD1. The CDR3 is 11 amino acids. The germline CDR1 and CDR2 sequences are SQVTM and ANQGSEA. The V and J ends lost 6 bases and 3 bases, in that order; junction bases with no gene match: 2. CDR3 coding DNA: TGCAGCGTCAACAGGGGCTACGAGCAGTACTTC. Translating gives CSVNRGYEQYF.

There are a few counts of this clonotype. This sequence joins TRBV29-1 and TRBJ2-1; tentatively, D is TRBD2 (6 bases). V was shortened by 3 bases and J by 2 bases, with 17 bases between the two germline ends. The CDR3 consists of 16 residues. Germline CDR1 is SQVTM and CDR2 is ANQGSEA. CDR3 residues: CSVDESSAITYNEQFF. CDR3 DNA sequence: TGCAGCGTTGATGAGTCTAGCGCTATAACCTACAATGAGCAGTTCTTC.

This clonotype has at least ten counts. This chain connects TRBV29-1 to TRBJ2-5; D gene unclear. V was pared by 4 bases and J by 5 bases, with 8 bases between. The CDR3 contains 11 residues. Germline assignment: CDR1 SQVTM and CDR2 ANQGSEA. The CDR3 region is CSVGTRETQYF. CDR3 DNA: TGCAGCGTTGGCACCCGTGAGACCCAGTACTTC. Combining the CDR3 with reference TRBV29-1 and TRBJ2-5 gives the whole variable domain SAVISQKPSRDICQRGTSLTIQCQVDSQVTMMFWYRQQPGQSLTLIATANQGSEATYESGFVIDKFPISRPNLTFSTLTVSNMSPEDSSIYLCSVGTRETQYFGPGTRLLVL.

V usage is TRBV20-1 and J usage is TRBJ1-2, with 7 bases identical to TRBD1. There are 15 residues in the CDR3. CDR1 is DFQATT, CDR2 SNEGSKA, per germline (reference sequence). The V gene end was trimmed by 3 bases and the J gene end by 2 bases; junction bases not matched to a gene: 9. The CDR3 here is CSASYTPGQNYGYTF. The CDR3 DNA reads TGCAGTGCTAGTTATACCCCGGGACAGAACTATGGCTACACCTTC.

The rearrangement joins TRBV29-1 to TRBJ2-1; 13 positions match TRBD2. Germline CDR1 is SQVTM and CDR2 is ANQGSEA. V lost 5 bases and J lost 8; bases outside the gene matches: 6. The CDR3 totals 14 residues. In nucleotides, the CDR3 is TGCAGCGTTACGGGACTAGCGGGAAGGGATGAGCAGTTCTTC. Translated: CSVTGLAGRDEQFF.

This clonotype occurred a few times. The rearrangement links TRBV10-3 to TRBJ1-1; TRBD1 matches at 7 bases. V trimming: 2 bases; J trimming: 7 bases; junction bases outside the gene matches: 7. Germline V gene data show CDR1 as ENHRY and CDR2 as SYGVKD. The CDR3 loop spans 14 amino acids. The CDR3 protein is CAISEPEQGNEAFF. CDR3 nucleotides: TGTGCCATCAGTGAGCCCGAACAGGGGAATGAAGCTTTCTTT.

This clonotype was recorded a few times. The V gene is TRBV6-5, the J gene TRBJ1-5; D not resolved. V dropped 2 bases and J dropped 5 bases, with 13 bases sitting between them. This CDR3 has 15 residues. Germline values: CDR1 MNHEY, CDR2 SVGAGI. CDR3 DNA: TGTGCCAGCAGTTACCCCTGGGGAGGCGATCAGCCCCAGCATTTT. Its translation: CASSYPWGGDQPQHF.

This clonotype was detected many times. The CDR3 region is CASSYSSSGYEQYF. The DNA for the CDR3 is TGTGCCAGCAGTTACTCCTCTAGCGGCTACGAGCAGTACTTC. The J gene is TRBJ2-7, the V gene TRBV6-5, with TRBD2 matching 7 bases. J was trimmed by 3 bases and V by 0 bases; bases with no gene match: 2. CDR1 and CDR2 from the germline V gene are MNHEY and SVGAGI. The CDR3 spans 14 residues.

This sequence joins TRBV5-4 and TRBJ2-3; tentative D call: TRBD2 (7 bases). Germline CDR1 and CDR2: SGHNT and YYREEE (reference sequence). V shed 6 bases and J shed 4 bases, with 15 bases lying between them. This CDR3 has 14 residues. In DNA, the CDR3 is TGTGCCAGCACCCGGGGGGCGGAGCCAGATACGCAGTATTTT. Translation: CASTRGAEPDTQYF.

In its sample, this clonotype was seen a few times. The chain is built from TRBV5-1 and TRBJ2-5; 9 nucleotides align to TRBD1. V shed 3 bases and J 3 bases; nucleotides not matched to a gene: 6. In germline, CDR1 is SGHRS, CDR2 YFSETQ. CDR3 size: 15 residues. Here the CDR3 reads CASSSYRGREETQYF. Here the CDR3 DNA reads TGCGCCAGCAGCTCCTACAGGGGGCGCGAAGAGACCCAGTACTTC.

This clonotype turned up a few times. The chain has TRBV28 and TRBJ2-1; 7 bases map to TRBD1. CDR1 and CDR2 from the germline V gene are MDHEN and SYDVKM. CDR3 size: 15 residues. V was pared by 5 bases and J by 3 bases, with 7 bases of the junction left unmatched. DNA for the CDR3: TGTGCCAGCAGTCCACTAGGGGGCAACTACAATGAGCAGTTCTTC. It is translated as CASSPLGGNYNEQFF.

The chain recombines TRBV7-2 with TRBJ2-2; D is perhaps TRBD2 (7 bases). CDR1 SGHTA and CDR2 FQGNSA come from the germline V gene. This CDR3 is built from 14 residues. The V end was cut by 5 bases, the J end by 6 bases, with 13 bases between. The CDR3 spells CASSKQGGAGELFF. CDR3 DNA sequence: TGTGCCAGCAGCAAACAGGGAGGGGCCGGGGAGCTGTTTTTT.

This clonotype appeared a few times. The chain recombines TRBV6-5 with TRBJ2-1, with TRBD1 matching over 7 bases. The length of the CDR3 is 15 residues. Losses at the gene ends were 0 bases for V and 7 bases for J; bases not matched to a gene: 6. CDR1 MNHEY and CDR2 SVGAGI come from the germline V gene. The CDR3 sequence is CASSYSTGKMNEQFF. The CDR3 bases are TGTGCCAGCAGTTACTCGACAGGGAAGATGAATGAGCAGTTCTTC.

The chain uses TRBV25-1 and TRBJ1-1; D unclear. This CDR3 contains 13 residues. Germline V CDR1 and CDR2: MGHDK, SYGVNS. Trimming cost V 4 bases and J 0 bases, with 6 bases left between them. The CDR3, as DNA: TGTGCCAGCAGTGGTTTCATGAACACTGAAGCTTTCTTT. Its protein is CASSGFMNTEAFF.

This clonotype was seen more than once but under ten times. The chain combines TRBV11-2 with TRBJ2-3; D unclear. Germline V lookup: CDR1 SGHAT, CDR2 FQNNGV. The CDR3 contains 13 residues. V shed 3 bases and J shed 13 bases, with 17 bases lying between them. CDR3 sequence (DNA): TGTGCCAGCAGCTTCTCAACCGGGTGGGAAGAGTATTTT. Translated, it gives CASSFSTGWEEYF.

This clonotype came up a few times. The genes are TRBV7-2 and TRBJ1-5; D is undetermined. CDR1 is SGHTA, CDR2 FQGNSA, per germline. This CDR3 spans 16 amino acids. The V end was cut by 5 bases, the J end by 0 bases, with 14 bases between. The chain's CDR3 is CASSRGPLGSNQPQHF. In nucleotides, the CDR3 is TGTGCCAGCAGCCGGGGTCCTTTGGGTAGCAATCAGCCCCAGCATTTT. Filled out from reference TRBV7-2 and TRBJ1-5, the complete variable domain reads GAGVSQSPSNKVTEKGKDVELRCDPISGHTALYWYRQSLGQGLEFLIYFQGNSAPDKSGLPSDRFSAERTGGSVSTLTIQRTQQEDSAVYLCASSRGPLGSNQPQHFGDGTRLSIL.

The rearrangement links TRBV29-1 to TRBJ2-3; perhaps TRBD1 as D (6 bases). Germline lookup yields CDR1 SQVTM and CDR2 ANQGSEA. Deletions cut 8 bases from V and 2 bases from J, with 20 bases between. There are 15 residues in the CDR3. The CDR3 protein is CSLTQGRGFTDTQYF. In nucleotides, the CDR3 is TGCAGCCTCACGCAGGGGAGAGGTTTCACAGATACGCAGTATTTT.

This clonotype was seen a handful of times. The rearrangement uses TRBV7-2 and TRBJ2-7, with D uncertain. Trimming stripped 3 bases from V and 1 base from J, with 10 bases between. CDR3 length: 14 residues. CDR1 is SGHTA and CDR2 is FQGNSA in the germline V gene. The CDR3 reads CASSFIGKSYEQYF. CDR3 nucleotides: TGTGCCAGCAGCTTTATTGGGAAGTCCTACGAGCAGTACTTC.

CDR3 residues: CASSLGWGQGTEAFF. The CDR3 DNA reads TGTGCCAGCAGCTTAGGATGGGGGCAAGGGACTGAAGCTTTCTTT. The chain carries TRBV7-9 and TRBJ1-1; D is possibly TRBD1 (6 bases). The V end was cut by 1 base, the J end by 5 bases, with 14 bases between. CDR3 length: 15 amino acids. Looked up from germline, CDR1 is SEHNR and CDR2 is FQNEAQ (reference sequence).

The chain links TRBV24-1 to TRBJ2-5; no clear D. V lost 4 bases and J 1 base, leaving 12 bases between the germline ends. The CDR3 spans 15 residues. Germline V CDR1 and CDR2: KGHDR, SFDVKD. CDR3 in DNA: TGTGCCACCAGTGACCCAAAAGGCCCCCAAGAGACCCAGTACTTC. It codes for CATSDPKGPQETQYF.

This clonotype showed up just a few times. The chain combines TRBV29-1 with TRBJ2-7; D gene ambiguous. CDR1 and CDR2 (germline): SQVTM, ANQGSEA. Trimming shortened V by 4 bases and J by 3 bases, and 4 bases separated the two germline ends. The CDR3 length is 10 residues. CDR3 nucleotide sequence: TGCAGCGTTGGGGGCTACGAGCAGTACTTC. This translates into CSVGGYEQYF.

DNA for the CDR3: TGTGCCAGCTCACCATATCGACTAGCGGTAATCTACGAGCAGTACTTC. Encoded protein: CASSPYRLAVIYEQYF. The rearrangement joins TRBV18 to TRBJ2-7; 9 nucleotides line up with TRBD2. Losses at the gene ends were 2 bases for V and 3 bases for J; bases not matched to a gene: 8. Germline V gives CDR1 KGHSH, CDR2 LQKENI. CDR3 length: 16 amino acids.

This clonotype has just a few counts. J is TRBJ2-1 and V is TRBV4-3, with D possibly TRBD2 on 5 matching bases. Germline-derived CDR1 and CDR2 are LGHNA and YSLEER. Deletions cut 2 bases from V and 4 bases from J, with 9 bases between. This CDR3 is built from 14 residues. The CDR3 nucleotides read TGCGCCAGCAGCCAAAGCGGATTTTACAATGAGCAGTTCTTC. Protein product: CASSQSGFYNEQFF.